What follows describes a single TCR beta chain. This table comes from immunoSEQ multiplex PCR, and its TCRdb copy is limited to in-frame clones, with some not included. Here the sample spans 150,000 to 200,000 clones, around nine tenths being singletons. Germline CDR1 and CDR2: SNHLY and FYNNEI. The germline V and J ends were trimmed by 3 bases and 11 bases, with 12 bases remaining between them. The CDR3 has 12 residues. This record belongs to a study of control samples from healthy donors and cancer patients. J is TRBJ2-3 and V is TRBV2; a possible D gene is TRBD1 (5 bases). Input material: blood. This receptor was identified in a young man in good health. DNA for the CDR3: TGTGCCAGCAGTGACGTTAGGGGCGGGCAGTATTTT. It encodes CASSDVRGGQYF.